This T cell receptor (beta chain) was sequenced in a study of blood T cell repertoires in COVID-19. Study-level information: From the United States, Italy and Spain came samples of acute and convalescent COVID-19. Nucleic acid was either cDNA or gDNA, and it came from T cells, B-cell-depleted T cells, or PBMCs.

The CDR3 totals 14 residues. Trimming at V came to 7 bases and at J to 6 bases, leaving 7 bases not matched to a gene. Germline loops: CDR1 SNHLY, CDR2 FYNNEI. Per the original methods: Cell counts per sample came from amplifying reference gene primers. Profiling relied on immunoSEQ multiplex PCR, and the TCRdb table lists in-frame clones only, not all of them. V and J calls and clone size are as listed in that table; D and trimming were resolved from the DNA. The table lists 60,000 to 80,000 clones, about 87% of them singletons. The J gene is TRBJ1-5, the V gene TRBV2; TRBD1 aligns across 9 bases. The receptor was isolated from a man aged 70-80 years with acute or convalescent COVID-19. Sequencing was done on a sample of peripheral blood. Written as DNA, the CDR3 is TGTGCCAGCACAGGACAGGGGTTAGCTCAGCCCCAGCATTTT. Encoded protein: CASTGQGLAQPQHF. The whole variable domain, remainder taken from reference TRBV2 and TRBJ1-5, is EPEVTQTPSHQVTQMGQEVILRCVPISNHLYFYWYRQILGQKVEFLVSFYNNEISEKSEIFDDQFSVERPDGSNFTLKIRSTKLEDSAMYFCASTGQGLAQPQHFGDGTRLSIL.